The T cell receptor (beta chain) under discussion was sequenced for a study of blood T cell repertoires in COVID-19. For the study at large: Both acute and convalescent COVID-19 samples were obtained from the United States, Italy and Spain. T cells, B-cell-depleted T cells, or PBMCs provided the cDNA or gDNA that served as material.

In the original workflow: Counts of nucleated cells, estimated from reference gene primer amplification, were obtained. Assay used: immunoSEQ multiplex PCR; TCRdb lists only in-frame clones, some missing. D and trimming come from the DNA, and the V and J calls and clone size come from that table. The sample has about 200,000 clones, 75% to 85% seen once. This CDR3 is built from 17 residues. Per the germline V gene, CDR1 is MDHEN and CDR2 is SYDVKM. The V end was cut by 6 bases, the J end by 0 bases, with 20 bases between. The chain is built from TRBV28 and TRBJ1-2; possibly TRBD1 for D (5 bases). Sequenced input: peripheral blood. The TCR originated in a human donor in a cohort sampled during active COVID-19. CDR3 DNA sequence: TGTGCCAGCAGGCCTACAGGAGCGCCCATTACTAACTATGGCTACACCTTC. As protein: CASRPTGAPITNYGYTF.